Reported below is one T cell receptor (beta chain). The record originates from a study of blood T cell repertoires in COVID-19. Background on the study: T cells, B-cell-depleted T cells, or PBMCs provided the cDNA or gDNA that served as material.

V was trimmed by 6 bases and J by 0 bases, leaving 11 bases between them. CDR1 is LNHDA, CDR2 SQIVND, per germline (reference sequence). This CDR3 is 14 amino acids long. Sequencing was performed with immunoSEQ multiplex PCR; in TCRdb, only in-frame clones are kept and a portion is missing. The table records some 170,000 clones, roughly 80% of them present only once. This TCR was recovered from a man between 65 and 80 years old with acute or convalescent COVID-19. Sequencing was carried out using peripheral blood. The V gene is TRBV19, the J gene TRBJ1-1, with D possibly matching TRBD1 (5 bases). CDR3 in DNA: TGTGCCAGTAGGACGGACACCCTGAACACTGAAGCTTTCTTT. This gives the protein CASRTDTLNTEAFF.